A single T cell receptor beta chain is shown here with its context. This entry belongs to a study of blood T cell repertoires in COVID-19. Some clones are missing from TCRdb's copy, which holds only in-frame ones; the method was immunoSEQ multiplex PCR. This repertoire shows approximately 300,000 clones, 88% found once; its top ten account for 4%. This CDR3 has 16 amino acids. CDR1 and CDR2 from the germline V gene are LNHNV and YYDKDF (reference sequence). After removal of 0 bases from V and 9 bases from J, the junction contained 8 bases not matched to a gene. The rearrangement uses TRBV15 and TRBJ2-1, with TRBD2 matching 10 bases. Sequencing was performed on peripheral blood. This TCR derives from a woman in her 50s with active or convalescent COVID-19. In DNA form, the CDR3 reads TGTGCCACCAGCAGAGATGTAGCGGGAGGAGGCGGTGAGCAGTTCTTC. This codes for CATSRDVAGGGGEQFF.